The sequence of this T cell receptor beta chain was determined in a study of monozygotic twins with cystic fibrosis. Whole-study findings and limits: Monozygotic CF twin pairs shared significantly more nucleotide-identical clonotypes than unrelated CF individuals did. Age, concordance and disease severity did not associate with shared CDR3 numbers. V usage most resembled the co-twin in 13 of 16 pairs. Median Simpson clonality of 0.0095 suggested naive T cells predominated.

As to this clone: Its antigen remains unidentified.

Libraries were prepared by immunoSEQ multiplex PCR; TCRdb keeps only in-frame clonotypes and omits some of them. The table has some 14,000 clones, approximately 98% seen once. The sample was blood. This receptor was obtained from a girl under 10 years old with cystic fibrosis.

As DNA, the CDR3 is TGTGCCAGCAGCTTAAGGCAGGGTGAGGATGAGCAGTTCTTC. Translating it yields CASSLRQGEDEQFF. The chain combines TRBV13 with TRBJ2-1; tentative D call: TRBD1 (5 bases). Trimming took off 2 bases at V and 8 bases at J, with 13 bases between the two ends. Germline V gene data show CDR1 as PRHDT and CDR2 as FYEKMQ (reference sequence). CDR3 length equals 14 residues.